Listed below are T cell receptor beta chains from one sample, sequenced in a study of cytomegalovirus exposure and HLA in healthy donors. Data came from immunoSEQ multiplex PCR; TCRdb stores just in-frame clones and leaves some out. Of some 120,000 clones in the sample, over 65% are singletons; the top ten hold around 2%. The sample taken for sequencing was PBMCs. These receptors came from a man in his late teens or twenties in good health and CMV-seronegative. The CDR3 runs from the conserved cysteine through the conserved F or W. Each record gives: clone size, J gene, V gene, D gene, CDR3 protein, CDR3 DNA. A D gene is named only where the DNA matches it firmly. Rows give clone size only sometimes, using once, few, many, or a class for an expanded clone.

clone_size: .
j_call: TRBJ2-3
v_call: TRBV7-9
d_call: .
cdr3_aa: CASSLDGADTQYF
cdr3_nt: TGTGCCAGCAGCTTAGACGGGGCAGATACGCAGTATTTT

clone_size: few
j_call: TRBJ2-2
v_call: TRBV29-1
d_call: .
cdr3_aa: CSVHRVGTGELFF
cdr3_nt: TGCAGCGTTCACAGGGTGGGCACCGGGGAGCTGTTTTTT

clone_size: .
j_call: TRBJ2-3
v_call: TRBV7-2
d_call: .
cdr3_aa: CASSPQGFSTDTQYF
cdr3_nt: TGTGCCAGCAGCCCCCAGGGATTTAGCACAGATACGCAGTATTTT

clone_size: .
j_call: TRBJ2-2
v_call: TRBV6-5
d_call: .
cdr3_aa: CASSCRAGELFF
cdr3_nt: TGTGCCAGCAGTTGCCGCGCCGGGGAGCTGTTTTTT

clone_size: .
j_call: TRBJ1-2
v_call: TRBV7-3
d_call: TRBD1
cdr3_aa: CASSPTKRQGNEDGYTF
cdr3_nt: TGTGCCAGCAGCCCCACTAAAAGACAGGGAAACGAGGATGGCTACACCTTC

clone_size: .
j_call: TRBJ2-7
v_call: TRBV15
d_call: .
cdr3_aa: CATSGRVGSEQYF
cdr3_nt: TGTGCCACCAGCGGCCGGGTTGGGTCCGAGCAGTACTTC

clone_size: few
j_call: TRBJ1-2
v_call: TRBV2
d_call: .
cdr3_aa: CASTPWGDGYTF
cdr3_nt: TGTGCCAGCACCCCCTGGGGGGACGGCTACACCTTC

clone_size: few
j_call: TRBJ2-7
v_call: TRBV2
d_call: .
cdr3_aa: CASSLGAEQYF
cdr3_nt: TGTGCCAGCAGTTTAGGGGCCGAGCAGTACTTC

clone_size: .
j_call: TRBJ2-1
v_call: TRBV5-4
d_call: .
cdr3_aa: CASSSMGQPWEQFF
cdr3_nt: TGTGCCAGCAGCTCTATGGGCCAACCGTGGGAGCAGTTCTTC

clone_size: .
j_call: TRBJ1-2
v_call: TRBV18
d_call: .
cdr3_aa: CASSRGAKSYTF
cdr3_nt: TGTGCCAGCTCACGGGGCGCAAAGTCCTACACCTTC

clone_size: .
j_call: TRBJ1-2
v_call: TRBV19
d_call: TRBD1
cdr3_aa: CASSVPGTEYGYTF
cdr3_nt: TGTGCCAGTAGTGTACCCGGGACAGAGTATGGCTACACCTTC

clone_size: .
j_call: TRBJ2-3
v_call: TRBV10-3
d_call: TRBD2
cdr3_aa: CAIGNSGTTDTQYF
cdr3_nt: TGTGCCATCGGGAATAGCGGGACCACAGATACGCAGTATTTT

clone_size: few
j_call: TRBJ2-3
v_call: TRBV5-1
d_call: TRBD2
cdr3_aa: CASSPLAGGQTDTQYF
cdr3_nt: TGCGCCAGCAGCCCACTAGCGGGGGGGCAAACAGATACGCAGTATTTT

clone_size: .
j_call: TRBJ2-3
v_call: TRBV5-1
d_call: TRBD2
cdr3_aa: CASSFLAGGTSTDTQYF
cdr3_nt: TGCGCCAGCAGCTTCCTAGCGGGGGGAACTAGCACAGATACGCAGTATTTT

clone_size: .
j_call: TRBJ2-7
v_call: TRBV5-6
d_call: .
cdr3_aa: CASSLGHRPYEQYF
cdr3_nt: TGTGCCAGCAGCTTAGGTCACAGACCCTACGAGCAGTACTTC

clone_size: .
j_call: TRBJ2-5
v_call: TRBV9
d_call: TRBD1
cdr3_aa: CASSDEDRGLETQYF
cdr3_nt: TGTGCCAGCAGCGACGAGGACAGGGGGCTAGAGACCCAGTACTTC

clone_size: .
j_call: TRBJ2-6
v_call: TRBV7-6
d_call: TRBD1
cdr3_aa: CASSLEPTGGAGANVLTF
cdr3_nt: TGTGCCAGCAGCTTAGAGCCGACAGGGGGCGCTGGGGCCAACGTCCTGACTTTC

clone_size: .
j_call: TRBJ1-2
v_call: TRBV28
d_call: .
cdr3_aa: CASRTPGLGAYGYTF
cdr3_nt: TGTGCCAGCAGAACCCCAGGGTTAGGCGCCTATGGCTACACCTTC

clone_size: .
j_call: TRBJ2-1
v_call: TRBV7-9
d_call: TRBD1
cdr3_aa: CSSSPDRANEQFF
cdr3_nt: TGTTCCAGCAGCCCGGACAGGGCCAATGAGCAGTTCTTC

clone_size: few
j_call: TRBJ2-3
v_call: TRBV10-1
d_call: .
cdr3_aa: CASSESTGNTQYF
cdr3_nt: TGCGCCAGCAGTGAGTCTACAGGGAATACGCAGTATTTT

clone_size: once
j_call: TRBJ1-3
v_call: TRBV19
d_call: .
cdr3_aa: CASSLPKTKGLDGNTIYF
cdr3_nt: TGTGCCAGTAGCCTCCCCAAGACCAAGGGACTCGATGGAAACACCATATATTTT

clone_size: .
j_call: TRBJ2-5
v_call: TRBV4-3
d_call: .
cdr3_aa: CASSQVGGFFETQYF
cdr3_nt: TGCGCCAGCAGCCAAGTTGGCGGTTTTTTCGAGACCCAGTACTTC

clone_size: .
j_call: TRBJ2-7
v_call: TRBV13
d_call: TRBD2
cdr3_aa: CASSLGLADYEQYF
cdr3_nt: TGTGCCAGCAGCCTGGGACTAGCGGACTACGAGCAGTACTTC

clone_size: .
j_call: TRBJ2-5
v_call: TRBV4-1
d_call: TRBD2
cdr3_aa: CASSYLAGNQETQYF
cdr3_nt: TGCGCCAGCAGCTATTTAGCGGGGAACCAAGAGACCCAGTACTTC

clone_size: .
j_call: TRBJ2-7
v_call: TRBV9
d_call: .
cdr3_aa: CASSEGDTNYEQYF
cdr3_nt: TGTGCCAGCAGCGAAGGGGACACCAACTACGAGCAGTACTTC